This T cell receptor beta chain was captured by sequencing in a study of shared clonotypes between healthy human individuals. Per the original data handling: ImmunoSEQ supplied junction-only sequences lacking quality scores, so filtering was different. Method: immunoSEQ multiplex PCR; TCRdb's copy keeps in-frame clones and lacks some. V, J and clone size are taken as reported in that table, and D and trimming were inferred from the DNA itself. Here the sample spans 450,000 to 500,000 clones, around four fifths being singletons. V shed 5 bases, J shed 5 bases, and the junction held 6 bases outside the gene matches. This CDR3 has 15 amino acids. Germline lookup yields CDR1 MNHNS and CDR2 SASEGT.

The sample comprised PBMCs. This clonotype was obtained from a woman aged 40 to 55 in good health. Some clones in this sample may be carry-over from other donors' samples. The chain links TRBV6-1 to TRBJ2-2, with 9 positions matching TRBD1. In DNA form, the CDR3 reads TGTGCCAGCAGTATGGGACAGGGCTTGACCGGGGAGCTGTTTTTT. Its translation: CASSMGQGLTGELFF.